This T cell receptor beta chain was recorded in a study of blood T cell repertoires in COVID-19. In the study overall: Whether acute or convalescent, the COVID-19 samples came from the United States, Italy and Spain. Sample material is recorded as cDNA or gDNA derived from T cells, B-cell-depleted T cells, or PBMCs.

Original processing notes: Amplification of reference gene primers was used by the study to estimate nucleated cell counts. Only in-frame clones appear in the TCRdb table, and some are missing; sequencing was by immunoSEQ multiplex PCR. D and trimming were read from the DNA, whereas the V and J calls and clone size are those reported in that table. The sample includes about 130,000 clones, approximately 86% of them seen just once. J was trimmed by 0 bases and V by 0 bases; bases with no gene match: 3. Germline V lookup: CDR1 LGHNA, CDR2 YNFKEQ. The CDR3 runs to 17 residues. Sequenced: peripheral blood. This receptor was obtained from a woman aged 45-59 years who had recovered from COVID-19. The chain links TRBV4-2 to TRBJ2-3, with 10 nucleotides matching TRBD2. Here the CDR3 DNA reads TGTGCCAGCAGCCAAGATTGGACTAGCGGTAGCACAGATACGCAGTATTTT. This translates into CASSQDWTSGSTDTQYF.